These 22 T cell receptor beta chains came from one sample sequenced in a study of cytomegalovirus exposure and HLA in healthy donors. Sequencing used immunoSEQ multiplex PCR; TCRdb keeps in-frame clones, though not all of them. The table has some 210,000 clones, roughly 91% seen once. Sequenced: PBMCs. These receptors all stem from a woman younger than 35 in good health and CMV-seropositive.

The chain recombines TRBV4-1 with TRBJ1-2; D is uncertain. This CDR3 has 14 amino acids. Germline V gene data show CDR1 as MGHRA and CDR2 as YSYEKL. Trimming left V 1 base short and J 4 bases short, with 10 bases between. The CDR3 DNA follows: TGCGCCAGCAGCCAAGGGGAGCTACTCTATGGCTACACCTTC. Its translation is CASSQGELLYGYTF.

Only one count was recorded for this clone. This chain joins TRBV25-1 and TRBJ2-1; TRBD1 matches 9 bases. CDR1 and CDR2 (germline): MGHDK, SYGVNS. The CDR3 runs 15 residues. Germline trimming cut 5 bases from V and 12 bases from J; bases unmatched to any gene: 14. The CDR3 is CASSFDGTGMSLQFF. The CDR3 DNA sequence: TGTGCCAGCAGTTTCGACGGGACAGGGATGTCTTTGCAGTTCTTC.

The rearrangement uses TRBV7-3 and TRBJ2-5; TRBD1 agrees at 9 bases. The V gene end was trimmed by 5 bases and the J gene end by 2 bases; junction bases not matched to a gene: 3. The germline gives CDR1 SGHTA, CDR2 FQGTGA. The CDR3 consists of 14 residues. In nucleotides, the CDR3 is TGTGCCAGCAGCCAGGGACAGGGTCAAGAGACCCAGTACTTC. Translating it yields CASSQGQGQETQYF.

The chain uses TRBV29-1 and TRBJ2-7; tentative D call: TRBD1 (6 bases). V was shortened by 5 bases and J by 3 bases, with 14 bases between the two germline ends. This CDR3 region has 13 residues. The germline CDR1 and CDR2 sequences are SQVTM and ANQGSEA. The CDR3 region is CSVYPTGYYEQYF. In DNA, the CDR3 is TGCAGCGTTTACCCGACAGGTTACTACGAGCAGTACTTC.

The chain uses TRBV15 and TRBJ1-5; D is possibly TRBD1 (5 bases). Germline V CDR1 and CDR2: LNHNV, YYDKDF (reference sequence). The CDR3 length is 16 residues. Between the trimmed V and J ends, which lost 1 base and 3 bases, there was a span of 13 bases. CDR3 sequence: CATSRGDFFDNQPQHF. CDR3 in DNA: TGTGCCACCAGCAGAGGGGACTTCTTTGACAATCAGCCCCAGCATTTT.

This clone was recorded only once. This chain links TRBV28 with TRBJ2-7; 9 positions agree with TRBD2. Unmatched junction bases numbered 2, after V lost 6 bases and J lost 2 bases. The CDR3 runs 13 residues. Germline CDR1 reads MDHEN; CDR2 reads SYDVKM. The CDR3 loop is CASRPSGTYEQYF. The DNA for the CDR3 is TGTGCCAGCAGACCTAGCGGGACCTACGAGCAGTACTTC. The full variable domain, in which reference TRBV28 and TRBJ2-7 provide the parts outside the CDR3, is DVKVTQSSRYLVKRTGEKVFLECVQDMDHENMFWYRQDPGLGLRLIYFSYDVKMKEKGDIPEGYSVSREKKERFSLILESASTNQTSMYLCASRPSGTYEQYFGPGTRLTVT.

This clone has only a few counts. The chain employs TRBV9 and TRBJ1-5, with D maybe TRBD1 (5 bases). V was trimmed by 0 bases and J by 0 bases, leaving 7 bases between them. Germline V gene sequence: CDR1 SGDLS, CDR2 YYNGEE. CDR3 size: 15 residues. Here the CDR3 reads CASSVEQDSNQPQHF. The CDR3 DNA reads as TGTGCCAGCAGCGTAGAACAGGATAGCAATCAGCCCCAGCATTTT.

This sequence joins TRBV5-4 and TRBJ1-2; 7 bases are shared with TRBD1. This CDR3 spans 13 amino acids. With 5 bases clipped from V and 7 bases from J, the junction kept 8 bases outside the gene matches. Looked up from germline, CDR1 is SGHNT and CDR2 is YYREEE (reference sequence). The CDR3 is CASSWTGEAGYTF. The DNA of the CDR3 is TGTGCCAGCAGTTGGACAGGAGAGGCTGGCTACACCTTC.

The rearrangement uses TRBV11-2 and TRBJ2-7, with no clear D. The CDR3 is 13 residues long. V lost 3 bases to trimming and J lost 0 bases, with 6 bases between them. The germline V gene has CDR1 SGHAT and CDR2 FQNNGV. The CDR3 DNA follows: TGTGCCAGCAGCTTTTCCAACTCCTACGAGCAGTACTTC. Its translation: CASSFSNSYEQYF.

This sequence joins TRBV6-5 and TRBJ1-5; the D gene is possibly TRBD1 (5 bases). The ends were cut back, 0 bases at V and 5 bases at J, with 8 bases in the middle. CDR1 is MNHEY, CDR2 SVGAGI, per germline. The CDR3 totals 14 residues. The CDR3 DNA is TGTGCCAGCAGTTACTCGCTAGGGGATCAGCCCCAGCATTTT. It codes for CASSYSLGDQPQHF.

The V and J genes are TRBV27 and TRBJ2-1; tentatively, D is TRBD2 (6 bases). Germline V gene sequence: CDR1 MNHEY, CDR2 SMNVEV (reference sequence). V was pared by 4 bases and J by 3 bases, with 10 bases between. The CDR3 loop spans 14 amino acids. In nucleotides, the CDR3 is TGTGCCAGCAGTTCCGAGGACTACTACAATGAGCAGTTCTTC. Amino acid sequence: CASSSEDYYNEQFF.

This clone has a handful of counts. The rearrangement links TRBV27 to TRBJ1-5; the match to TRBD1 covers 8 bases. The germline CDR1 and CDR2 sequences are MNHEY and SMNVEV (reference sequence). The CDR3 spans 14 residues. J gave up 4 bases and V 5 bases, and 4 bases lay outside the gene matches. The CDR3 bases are TGTGCCAGCAGTCCCCAGGGGGCTAATCAGCCCCAGCATTTT. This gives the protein CASSPQGANQPQHF.

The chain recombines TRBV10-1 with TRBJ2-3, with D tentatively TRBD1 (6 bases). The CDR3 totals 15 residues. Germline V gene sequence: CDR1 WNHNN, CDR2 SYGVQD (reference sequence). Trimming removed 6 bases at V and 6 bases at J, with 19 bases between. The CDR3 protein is CASSRQDSGWDTQYF. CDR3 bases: TGCGCCAGCAGCCGACAGGACTCAGGATGGGATACGCAGTATTTT.

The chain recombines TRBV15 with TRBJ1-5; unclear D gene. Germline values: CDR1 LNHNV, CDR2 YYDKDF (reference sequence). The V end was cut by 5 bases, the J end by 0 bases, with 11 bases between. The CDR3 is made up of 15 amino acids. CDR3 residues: CATSGGQFSNQPQHF. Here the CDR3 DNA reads TGTGCCACCAGCGGCGGGCAGTTTAGCAATCAGCCCCAGCATTTT.

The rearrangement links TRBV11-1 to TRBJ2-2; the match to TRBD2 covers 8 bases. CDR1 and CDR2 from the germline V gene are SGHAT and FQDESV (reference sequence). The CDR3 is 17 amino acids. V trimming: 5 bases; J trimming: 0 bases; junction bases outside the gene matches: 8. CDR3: CASSLGPSGSNTGELFF. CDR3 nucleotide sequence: TGTGCCAGCAGCCTAGGCCCTAGCGGGTCGAACACCGGGGAGCTGTTTTTT.

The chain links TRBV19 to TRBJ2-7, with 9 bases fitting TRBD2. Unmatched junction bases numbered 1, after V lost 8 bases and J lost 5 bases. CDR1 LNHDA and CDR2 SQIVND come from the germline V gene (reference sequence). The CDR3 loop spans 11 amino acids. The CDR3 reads CASAGGDEQYF. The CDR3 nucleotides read TGTGCCAGTGCGGGGGGGGACGAGCAGTACTTC. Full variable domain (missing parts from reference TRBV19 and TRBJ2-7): DGGITQSPKYLFRKEGQNVTLSCEQNLNHDAMYWYRQDPGQGLRLIYYSQIVNDFQKGDIAEGYSVSREKKESFPLTVTSAQKNPTAFYLCASAGGDEQYFGPGTRLTVT.

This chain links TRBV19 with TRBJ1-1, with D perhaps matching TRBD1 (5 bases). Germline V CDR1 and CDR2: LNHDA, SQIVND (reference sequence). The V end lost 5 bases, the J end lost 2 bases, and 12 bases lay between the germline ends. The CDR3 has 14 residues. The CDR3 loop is CASSSRQTNTEAFF. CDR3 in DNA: TGTGCCAGTAGTTCCCGACAGACAAACACTGAAGCTTTCTTT.

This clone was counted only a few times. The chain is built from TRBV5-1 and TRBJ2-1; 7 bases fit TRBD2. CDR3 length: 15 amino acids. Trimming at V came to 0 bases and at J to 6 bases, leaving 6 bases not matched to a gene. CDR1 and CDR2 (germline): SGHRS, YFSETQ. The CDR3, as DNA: TGCGCCAGCAGCTTGGAGGCGGGAGAATCCAATGAGCAGTTCTTC. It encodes CASSLEAGESNEQFF.

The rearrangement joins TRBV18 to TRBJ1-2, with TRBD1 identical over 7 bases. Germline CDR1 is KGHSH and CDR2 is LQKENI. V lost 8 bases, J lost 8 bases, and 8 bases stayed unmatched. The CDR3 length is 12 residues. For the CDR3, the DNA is TGTGCCAGCACCCGACAGGGACAGGGCTACACCTTC. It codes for CASTRQGQGYTF.

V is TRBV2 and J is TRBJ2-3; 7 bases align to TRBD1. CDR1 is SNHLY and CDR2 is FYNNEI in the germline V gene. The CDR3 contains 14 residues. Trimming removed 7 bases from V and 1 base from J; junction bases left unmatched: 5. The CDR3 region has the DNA TGTGCCAGCAATCTTCAGGGGGGCACAGATACGCAGTATTTT. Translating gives CASNLQGGTDTQYF.

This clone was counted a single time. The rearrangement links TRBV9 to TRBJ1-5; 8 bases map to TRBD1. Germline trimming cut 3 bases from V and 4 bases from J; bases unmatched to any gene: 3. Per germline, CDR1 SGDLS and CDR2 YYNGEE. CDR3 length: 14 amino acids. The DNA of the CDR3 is TGTGCCAGCAGCGCCCGACAGGGGAATCAGCCCCAGCATTTT. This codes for CASSARQGNQPQHF.

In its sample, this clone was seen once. CDR3 in DNA: TGTGCCAGCACCCCTCAGGGGGCCTATCAGGAGACCCAGTACTTC. Its translation is CASTPQGAYQETQYF. V gene TRBV28 combines with J gene TRBJ2-5, with TRBD1 matching 8 bases. Germline CDR1 reads MDHEN; CDR2 reads SYDVKM. The CDR3 extends over 15 amino acids. The V and J ends lost 7 bases and 5 bases, in that order; junction bases with no gene match: 12. Based on the CDR3 plus reference TRBV28 and TRBJ2-5, the full variable domain is DVKVTQSSRYLVKRTGEKVFLECVQDMDHENMFWYRQDPGLGLRLIYFSYDVKMKEKGDIPEGYSVSREKKERFSLILESASTNQTSMYLCASTPQGAYQETQYFGPGTRLLVL.